These T cell receptor beta chains were read from a single sample in a study of OX40 agonist ivuxolimab in advanced cancers. Clones were sequenced by immunoSEQ multiplex PCR, and TCRdb holds only the in-frame ones, with some missing. The sample consists of tens of thousands of clones, 89% of them appearing once. Sample: CD4+ or CD8+ T cells sorted from blood, taken in a trial of the OX40 agonist ivuxolimab. The receptors stem from an adult with an advanced solid tumor such as melanoma, head and neck, liver or kidney cancer. The CDR3 runs from the conserved cysteine through the conserved F or W. D genes are given only for firm matches. Size tells how often a clone was seen (once, few, many) or the class of an expanded clone, and some rows leave it out.

j_gene	abundance	d_gene	v_gene	CDR3nt	CDR3aa
TRBJ2-7	.	.	TRBV4-2	TGTGCCAGCAGCCAATCACCCCAACGGGGGGCCGACGAGCAGTACTTC	CASSQSPQRGADEQYF
TRBJ1-4	.	TRBD1	TRBV14	TGTGCCAGCAGCGAATTGGCCGGGACAGATAATGAAAAACTGTTTTTT	CASSELAGTDNEKLFF
TRBJ2-7	.	.	TRBV5-1	TGCGCCAGCAGCTCGGACCCGCGGATCGAGCAGTACTTC	CASSSDPRIEQYF
TRBJ2-7	.	TRBD1	TRBV5-6	TGTGCCAGCAGGTACAGGGGTAACAACGAGCAGTACTTC	CASRYRGNNEQYF
TRBJ1-5	few	.	TRBV27	TGTGCCAGCAGTTTAAGAATAGGCAATCAGCCCCAGCATTTT	CASSLRIGNQPQHF
TRBJ1-2	.	.	TRBV27	TGTGCCAGCAGTTTTGCTCGGGCACCTAACTATGGCTACACCTTC	CASSFARAPNYGYTF
TRBJ2-7	few	.	TRBV7-8	TGTGCCAGCAGCTTCGGGTACGGAAGGGGTGGCTACGAGCAGTACTTC	CASSFGYGRGGYEQYF
TRBJ2-3	.	.	TRBV5-1	TGCGCCAGCAGCTTGGCTGCTAGCACAGATACGCAGTGTTTT	CASSLAASTDTQCF
TRBJ2-5	.	TRBD2	TRBV6-1	TGTGCCAGCAGTGAAGGGGGCGGGGGGAAAGAGACCCAGTACTTC	CASSEGGGGKETQYF
TRBJ2-7	.	.	TRBV5-1	TGCGCCAGCAGCCCCGCCGTGATGGGCGAGCAGTACTTC	CASSPAVMGEQYF
TRBJ1-4	.	.	TRBV2	TGTGCCAGCAGCCTAGAGGCTACCCTTGGTCATGAAAAACTGTTTTTT	CASSLEATLGHEKLFF
TRBJ2-1	.	.	TRBV11-2	TGTGCCAGCAGCTTAGAGAGCATCAATGAGCAGTTCTTC	CASSLESINEQFF
TRBJ2-1	.	TRBD1	TRBV7-2	TGTGCCAGCAGCTCGGGGACAGGGGGAAGTGAGCAGTTCTTC	CASSSGTGGSEQFF
TRBJ2-7	once	TRBD2	TRBV5-1	TGCGCCAGCAGCCCCGCCGGACTAGCCTCGACCTACGAGCAGTACTTC	CASSPAGLASTYEQYF
TRBJ1-4	.	TRBD1	TRBV28	TGTGCCAGCAGTTTAGGGGGGACAGGAAATGAAAAACTGTTTTTT	CASSLGGTGNEKLFF
TRBJ2-7	.	.	TRBV10-1	TGCGCCAGCAGTGAAGGTGGTTCCTACGAGCAGTACTTC	CASSEGGSYEQYF
TRBJ2-5	once	TRBD1	TRBV5-4	TGTGCCAGCAGCTGGGGACAGGGTAAGGGAGAGACCCAGTACTTC	CASSWGQGKGETQYF
TRBJ2-7	.	.	TRBV5-7	TGTGCCAGCAGCGACTACGAGCAGTACTTC	CASSDYEQYF
TRBJ1-2	.	TRBD1	TRBV7-2	TGTGCCAGCAGCTTAGCCGGGACAGTCCCCGAACGGGGTGGCTACACCTTC	CASSLAGTVPERGGYTF
TRBJ2-1	.	.	TRBV5-1	TGCGCCAGCAGCGCGGACATAGAGGAGCAGTTCTTC	CASSADIEEQFF
TRBJ2-2	.	.	TRBV2	TGTGCCAGCACCGAACTCGCAGGGTCTCACACCGGGGAGCTGTTTTTT	CASTELAGSHTGELFF
TRBJ2-7	.	.	TRBV14	TGTGCCAGCAGCCCATCCATACGCTGGCGGGGTGAATCGAACGAGCAGTACTTC	CASSPSIRWRGESNEQYF
TRBJ1-1	.	TRBD1	TRBV9	TGTGCCAGCAGCCCCCAGGACAGGGGTTTAAGAGCTTTCTTT	CASSPQDRGLRAFF
TRBJ1-1	few	.	TRBV7-9	TGTGCCAGCAGCTTAGATCAGGTCCACCAAGCTTTCTTT	CASSLDQVHQAFF
TRBJ2-2	.	TRBD1	TRBV5-1	TGCGCCAGTTCCCAAGGGGGCGGGAACACCGGGGAGCTGTTTTTT	CASSQGGGNTGELFF
TRBJ2-7	.	.	TRBV2	TGTGCCAGCAAGGCCATCTCCTACGAGCAGTACTTC	CASKAISYEQYF
TRBJ2-5	.	.	TRBV6-1	TGTGCCAGTGGGGTGGGGGGACTTGTGGAGACCCAGTACTTC	CASGVGGLVETQYF
TRBJ1-2	once	TRBD1	TRBV6-5	TGTGCCAGCAGTTACTCGGGTCCAGGGGGTTTCTATGGCTACACCTTC	CASSYSGPGGFYGYTF
TRBJ2-3	.	TRBD2	TRBV5-1	TGCGCCAGCAGCGCGGGACTAGCGGCGTATACAGATACGCAGTATTTT	CASSAGLAAYTDTQYF
TRBJ1-5	few	.	TRBV7-9	TGTGCCAGCAGCTTAGGTAGGGATCAGCCCCAGCATTTT	CASSLGRDQPQHF
TRBJ2-2	.	TRBD2	TRBV7-8	TGTGCCAGCAGCTTGGTTCGCGGGGGGGCCCCCGGGGAGCTGTTTTTT	CASSLVRGGAPGELFF
TRBJ1-4	few	.	TRBV16	TGTGCCAGCAGCCAAGAAAGGGGGGCACAGCTGTTTTTT	CASSQERGAQLFF
TRBJ2-5	.	TRBD2	TRBV18	TGTGCCAGCTCGCCACTAGCGGGAGATAGAGAGACCCAGTACTTC	CASSPLAGDRETQYF
TRBJ2-7	.	.	TRBV9	TGTGCCAGCAGCGTAGGGGCTAGCGCCTCAGAGGCCTACGAGCAGTACTTC	CASSVGASASEAYEQYF
TRBJ1-2	.	TRBD1	TRBV6-6	TGTGCCAGCAGTCAGACAGGGGAGACTACCGGCTACACCTTC	CASSQTGETTGYTF
TRBJ2-7	.	TRBD2	TRBV13	TGTGCCAGCAGCTTTAGCGGGGGGAACTACGAGCAGTACTTC	CASSFSGGNYEQYF
TRBJ1-2	.	.	TRBV9	TGTGCCAGCAGCCCACGCCGTTTAGAACCTTATAACTATGGCTACACCTTC	CASSPRRLEPYNYGYTF
TRBJ2-1	.	.	TRBV9	TGTGCCAGCAGCGCCCATGGTGGCCCCCCCTACAATGAGCAGTTCTTC	CASSAHGGPPYNEQFF
TRBJ2-1	.	TRBD2	TRBV2	TGTGCCAGCAGAGGGACTAGCGGGCAATCCTACAATGAGCAGTTCTTC	CASRGTSGQSYNEQFF
TRBJ1-1	.	.	TRBV5-1	TGCGCCAGCAGCTTGGTGTCATCGAACACTGAAGCTTTCTTT	CASSLVSSNTEAFF
TRBJ2-1	.	TRBD2	TRBV10-1	TGCGCCAGCAGAGGCGGGGGGGCCCACAATGAGCAGTTCTTC	CASRGGGAHNEQFF
TRBJ2-1	.	.	TRBV2	TGTGCCAGCAAGGGGGATCAAAGGGAGCAGTTCTTC	CASKGDQREQFF
TRBJ2-2	.	.	TRBV7-8	TGTGCCAGCAGCTTAGGACATAACACCGGGGAGCTGTTTTTT	CASSLGHNTGELFF
TRBJ2-5	.	.	TRBV19	TGTGCCAGTAGGGAGCCTCAGACCCAGTACTTC	CASREPQTQYF
TRBJ1-6	.	.	TRBV7-8	TGTGCCAGCAGCTCGAGGACGGGGAGCTCCTATAATTCACCCCTCCACTTT	CASSSRTGSSYNSPLHF
TRBJ1-5	few	TRBD1	TRBV5-6	TGTGCCAGCAGCTTTAGGACAGGGGGGTTTCAGCCCCAGCATTTT	CASSFRTGGFQPQHF
TRBJ2-1	.	TRBD2	TRBV9	TGTGCCAGCAGCGTTACCGTGGGACTAGCCGCCTACAATGAGCAGTTCTTC	CASSVTVGLAAYNEQFF
TRBJ2-1	.	TRBD2	TRBV6-5	TGTGCCAGCAGGGCGGGGACTACCAATGAGCAGTTCTTC	CASRAGTTNEQFF
TRBJ2-3	.	TRBD1	TRBV4-1	TGCGCCAGCAGCCAAGTGGACAGGGACACAGATACGCAGTATTTT	CASSQVDRDTDTQYF
TRBJ1-1	once	.	TRBV5-1	TGCGCCAGCAGCACGGACGGGAACACTGAAGCTTTCTTT	CASSTDGNTEAFF
TRBJ2-1	few	TRBD2	TRBV10-3	TGTGCCATCAGTGGTGGGACTAGCGGGTACAATGAGCAGTTCTTC	CAISGGTSGYNEQFF
TRBJ2-7	.	.	TRBV27	TGTGCCAGCAGTTCATACCAGGGTGGAACCTACGAGCAGTACTTC	CASSSYQGGTYEQYF
TRBJ2-6	.	.	TRBV5-1	TGCGCCAGCAGCTTGGCCGGGTGGGGAGTGCAGAGTACTGGGGCCAACGTCCTGACTTTC	CASSLAGWGVQSTGANVLTF
TRBJ2-1	.	.	TRBV4-2	TGTGCCAGCAGCCAAGAGGGGGGTATGGACCTATACAATGAGCAGTTCTTC	CASSQEGGMDLYNEQFF